Listed below are T cell receptor beta chains from one sample, sequenced in a study of T cell repertoires in cytomegalovirus infection. These TCRs' antigens remain unknown. Each CDR3 protein gets one entry after TCRdb re-called the reads with MiXCR. The table includes 600,000 to 700,000 distinct CDR3 sequences, around 32% detected once. Sequencing used cultured PBMCs, obtained from culture after CMV antigen stimulation. The receptors come from a human donor in good health (CMV status not recorded). Some clones in this sample may be carry-over from other donors' samples. CDR3s include the opening cysteine and the closing phenylalanine or tryptophan. The order of the fields is clone size, D gene, V gene, J gene, CDR3 protein, CDR3 DNA. A D gene is named only where the DNA matches it firmly. For some rows the clone size is stated as once, few or many, or as a class when expanded; others skip it.

many	TRBD2	TRBV7-2	TRBJ2-7	CASSLGFASGTYEQYF	TGTGCCAGCAGCTTAGGCTTTGCTAGCGGAACCTACGAGCAGTACTTC
few	.	TRBV6-1	TRBJ2-6	CASSDTASSGANVLTF	TGTGCCAGCAGTGACACAGCGAGCTCTGGGGCCAACGTCCTGACTTTC
few	TRBD2	TRBV12-3/TRBV12-4	TRBJ2-5	CASSSQAGGEETQYF	TGTGCCAGCAGTTCCCAAGCGGGAGGGGAAGAGACCCAGTACTTC
.	TRBD1	TRBV5-6	TRBJ2-5	CASSSGTGGHQETQYF	TGTGCCAGCAGCTCGGGGACAGGGGGCCACCAAGAGACCCAGTACTTC
many	TRBD2	TRBV7-2	TRBJ2-1	CASSLAALSGRVNEQFF	TGTGCCAGCAGCTTAGCGGCCCTGAGCGGGAGGGTAAATGAGCAGTTCTTC
.	.	TRBV11-2	TRBJ2-7	CAISRWGDGQYF	TGTGCCATCAGCCGCTGGGGAGACGGGCAGTACTTC
.	TRBD1	TRBV6-5	TRBJ2-7	CASSYSASYRGPNSWTYEQYF	TGTGCCAGCAGTTACTCGGCATCCTACAGGGGCCCGAACTCGTGGACCTACGAGCAGTACTTC
.	.	TRBV12-3/TRBV12-4	TRBJ1-2	CASSLDSVYGYTF	TGTGCCAGCAGCTTGGACAGTGTCTATGGCTACACCTTC
many	.	TRBV11-1	TRBJ1-4	CASSPPGQTNEKLFF	TGTGCCAGCAGCCCTCCGGGACAAACTAATGAAAAACTGTTTTTT
.	.	TRBV6-1	TRBJ2-7	CASSPAKALGTYEQYF	TGTGCCAGCAGTCCCGCTAAGGCGTTAGGGACCTACGAGCAGTACTTC
few	TRBD2	TRBV6-2/TRBV6-3	TRBJ2-5	CASSQRGVRGTQYF	TGTGCCAGCAGTCAGCGGGGGGTCCGGGGGACCCAGTACTTC
.	.	TRBV4-3	TRBJ1-2	CASSQEGHAVGGYTF	TGCGCCAGCAGCCAAGAGGGACACGCAGTAGGAGGCTACACCTTC
many	.	TRBV7-2	TRBJ2-1	CASSLVSPYNEQFF	TGTGCCAGCAGCTTAGTCAGTCCCTACAATGAGCAGTTCTTC
few	.	TRBV14	TRBJ2-5	CASSHRQVGETQYF	TGTGCCAGCAGCCACCGACAGGTCGGAGAGACCCAGTACTTC
.	.	TRBV2	TRBJ2-7	CASSDQGMGYEQYF	TGTGCCAGCAGCGATCAGGGTATGGGCTACGAGCAGTACTTC
few	.	TRBV7-9	TRBJ2-7	CASSDGTTSYEQYF	TGTGCCAGCAGCGACGGAACAACCTCCTACGAGCAGTACTTC
few	.	TRBV7-6	TRBJ2-2	CASSPGVGVDTGELFF	TGTGCCAGCAGCCCCGGGGTTGGGGTCGACACCGGGGAGCTGTTTTTT
.	.	TRBV19	TRBJ1-4	CATTAESKFFATNEKLFF	TGTGCCACTACGGCGGAGTCTAAATTTTTCGCAACTAATGAAAAACTGTTTTTT
many	.	TRBV7-2	TRBJ2-3	CASSPRRAGTDTQYF	TGTGCCAGCAGCCCGCGAAGGGCGGGCACAGATACGCAGTATTTT
few	.	TRBV6-6	TRBJ2-7	CASSNAGTTDYEQYF	TGTGCCAGCAGTAACGCCGGGACCACAGACTACGAGCAGTACTTC
.	.	TRBV6-2/TRBV6-3	TRBJ2-7	CASSRTIYEQYF	TGTGCCAGCAGCCGGACAATTTACGAGCAGTACTTC
.	.	TRBV20-1	TRBJ1-2	CSASSVASRRYYGYTF	TGCAGTGCTAGTTCGGTCGCAAGCCGCCGGTACTATGGCTACACCTTC
few	TRBD1	TRBV28	TRBJ2-3	CASVGDRAVQWGGPAGPTDTQYF	TGTGCCAGCGTTGGGGACAGGGCGGTCCAGTGGGGGGGTCCGGCCGGCCCCACAGATACGCAGTATTTT
few	.	TRBV12-3/TRBV12-4	TRBJ2-1	CASSPENRYNEQFF	TGTGCCAGCAGCCCAGAAAACAGGTACAATGAGCAGTTCTTC
.	.	TRBV7-6	TRBJ2-1	CASSLGVGGWGYNEQFF	TGTGCCAGCAGCTTAGGAGTTGGGGGATGGGGTTACAATGAGCAGTTCTTC
.	.	TRBV5-5	TRBJ2-1	CASSPEGRLSANEQFF	TGTGCCAGCAGCCCGGAGGGTCGACTATCGGCGAATGAGCAGTTCTTC